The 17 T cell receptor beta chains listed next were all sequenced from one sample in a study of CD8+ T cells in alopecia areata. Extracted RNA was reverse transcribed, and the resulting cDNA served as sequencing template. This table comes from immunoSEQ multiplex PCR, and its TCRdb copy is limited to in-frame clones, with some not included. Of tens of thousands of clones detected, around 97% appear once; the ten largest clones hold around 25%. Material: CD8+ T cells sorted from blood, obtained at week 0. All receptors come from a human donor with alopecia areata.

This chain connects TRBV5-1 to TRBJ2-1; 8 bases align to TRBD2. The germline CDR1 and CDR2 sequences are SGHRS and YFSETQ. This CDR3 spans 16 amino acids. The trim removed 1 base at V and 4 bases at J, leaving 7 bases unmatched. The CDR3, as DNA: TGCGCCAGCAGCTTGCGAATGCGGGGGGATTACAATGAGCAGTTCTTC. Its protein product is CASSLRMRGDYNEQFF.

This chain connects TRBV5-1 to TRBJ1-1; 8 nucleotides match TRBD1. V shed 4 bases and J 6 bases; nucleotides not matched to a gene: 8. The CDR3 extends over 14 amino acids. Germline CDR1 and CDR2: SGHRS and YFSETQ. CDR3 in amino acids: CASSQVDRASEAFF. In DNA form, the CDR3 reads TGCGCCAGCAGCCAGGTGGACAGGGCCTCTGAAGCTTTCTTT.

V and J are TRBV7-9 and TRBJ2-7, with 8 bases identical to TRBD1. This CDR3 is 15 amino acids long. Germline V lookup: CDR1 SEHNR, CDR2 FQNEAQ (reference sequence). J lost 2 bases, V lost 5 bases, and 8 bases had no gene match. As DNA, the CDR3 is TGTGCCAGCAGCCCCCGGGACAGGCCAACCTACGAGCAGTACTTC. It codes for CASSPRDRPTYEQYF.

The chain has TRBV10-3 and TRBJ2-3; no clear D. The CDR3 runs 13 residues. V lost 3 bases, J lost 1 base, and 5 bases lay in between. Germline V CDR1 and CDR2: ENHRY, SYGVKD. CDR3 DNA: TGTGCCATCAGTGACGGGCGCACAGATACGCAGTATTTT. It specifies CAISDGRTDTQYF.

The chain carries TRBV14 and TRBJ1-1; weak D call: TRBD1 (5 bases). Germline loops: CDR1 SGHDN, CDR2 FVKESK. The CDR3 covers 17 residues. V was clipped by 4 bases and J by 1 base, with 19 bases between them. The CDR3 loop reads CASSRRDSGWANTEAFF. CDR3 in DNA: TGTGCCAGCAGCCGCCGGGACTCCGGGTGGGCGAACACTGAAGCTTTCTTT.

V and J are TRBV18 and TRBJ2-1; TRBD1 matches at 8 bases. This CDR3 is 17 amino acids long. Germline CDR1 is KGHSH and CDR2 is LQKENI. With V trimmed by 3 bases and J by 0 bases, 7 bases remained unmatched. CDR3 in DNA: TGTGCCAGCTCACCCCCTGACAGGGGAGGCTCCTACAATGAGCAGTTCTTC. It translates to CASSPPDRGGSYNEQFF.

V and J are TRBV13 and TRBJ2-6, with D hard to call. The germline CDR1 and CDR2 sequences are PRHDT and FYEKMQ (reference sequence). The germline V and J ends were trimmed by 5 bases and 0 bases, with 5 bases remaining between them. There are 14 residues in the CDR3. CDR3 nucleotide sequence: TGTGCCAGCAGCCCGAGCTCTGGGGCCAACGTCCTGACTTTC. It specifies CASSPSSGANVLTF.

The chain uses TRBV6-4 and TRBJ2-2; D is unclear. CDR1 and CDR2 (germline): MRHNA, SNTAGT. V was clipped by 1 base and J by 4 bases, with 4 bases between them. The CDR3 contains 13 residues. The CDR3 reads CASSDFITGELFF. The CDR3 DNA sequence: TGTGCCAGCAGTGACTTTATCACCGGGGAGCTGTTTTTT.

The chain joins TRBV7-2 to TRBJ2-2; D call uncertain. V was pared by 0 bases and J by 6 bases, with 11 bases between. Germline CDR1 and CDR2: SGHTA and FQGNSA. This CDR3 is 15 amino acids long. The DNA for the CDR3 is TGTGCCAGCAGCTTAGCGGTTGCGGTAGCCGGGGAGCTGTTTTTT. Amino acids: CASSLAVAVAGELFF. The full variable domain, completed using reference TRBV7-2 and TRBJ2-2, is GAGVSQSPSNKVTEKGKDVELRCDPISGHTALYWYRQSLGQGLEFLIYFQGNSAPDKSGLPSDRFSAERTGGSVSTLTIQRTQQEDSAVYLCASSLAVAVAGELFFGEGSRLTVL.

As DNA, the CDR3 is TGCGCCAGCAGCATGCTAGCGGGGGCCCCCACAGATACGCAGTATTTT. Its protein is CASSMLAGAPTDTQYF. This chain uses TRBV5-1 with TRBJ2-3; TRBD2 matches 10 bases. Germline loops: CDR1 SGHRS, CDR2 YFSETQ. The V segment lost 4 bases and the J segment 2 bases; nucleotides outside the gene matches: 7. This CDR3 is 16 amino acids long.

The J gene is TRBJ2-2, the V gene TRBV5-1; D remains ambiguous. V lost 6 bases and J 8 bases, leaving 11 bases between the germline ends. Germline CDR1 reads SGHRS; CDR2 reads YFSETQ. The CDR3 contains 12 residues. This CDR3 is CASISPLGELFF. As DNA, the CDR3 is TGCGCCAGCATTTCCCCCCTAGGGGAGCTGTTTTTT.

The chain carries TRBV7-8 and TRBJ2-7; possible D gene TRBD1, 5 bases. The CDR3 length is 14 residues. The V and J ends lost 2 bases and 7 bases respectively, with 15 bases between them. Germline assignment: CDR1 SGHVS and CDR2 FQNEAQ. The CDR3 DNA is TGTGCCAGCAGCTTAAGACCCAGGGTGTGGGAGCAGTACTTC. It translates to CASSLRPRVWEQYF. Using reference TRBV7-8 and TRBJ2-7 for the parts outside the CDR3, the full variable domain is GAGVSQSPRYKVAKRGQDVALRCDPISGHVSLFWYQQALGQGPEFLTYFQNEAQLDKSGLPSDRFFAERPEGSVSTLKIQRTQQEDSAVYLCASSLRPRVWEQYFGPGTRLTVT.

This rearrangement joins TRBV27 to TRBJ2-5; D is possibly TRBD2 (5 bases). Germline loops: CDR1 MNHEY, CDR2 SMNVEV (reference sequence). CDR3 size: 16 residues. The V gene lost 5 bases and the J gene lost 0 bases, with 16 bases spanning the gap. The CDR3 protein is CASSPSRRGYQETQYF. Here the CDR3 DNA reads TGTGCCAGCAGTCCTTCTCGCCGGGGATACCAAGAGACCCAGTACTTC.

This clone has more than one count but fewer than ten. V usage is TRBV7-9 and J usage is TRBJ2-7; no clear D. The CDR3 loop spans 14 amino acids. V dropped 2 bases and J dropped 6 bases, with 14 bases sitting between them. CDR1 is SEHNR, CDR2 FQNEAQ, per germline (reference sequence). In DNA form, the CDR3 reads TGTGCCAGCAGCTTAACTCAACCCCGTCCCGAGCAGTACTTC. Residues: CASSLTQPRPEQYF.

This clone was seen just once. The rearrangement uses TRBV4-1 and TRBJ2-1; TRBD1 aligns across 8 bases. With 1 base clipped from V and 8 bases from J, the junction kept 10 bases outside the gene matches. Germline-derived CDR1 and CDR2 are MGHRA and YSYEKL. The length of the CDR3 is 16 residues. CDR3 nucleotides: TGCGCCAGCAGCCAAGCGGGGCAGGGGGCCTTCGATGAGCAGTTCTTC. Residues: CASSQAGQGAFDEQFF.

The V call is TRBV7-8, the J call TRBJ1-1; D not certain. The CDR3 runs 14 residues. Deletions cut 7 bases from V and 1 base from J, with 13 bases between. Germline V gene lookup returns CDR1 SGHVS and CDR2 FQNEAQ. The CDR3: CASILTWGNTEAFF. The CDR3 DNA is TGTGCCAGCATCCTTACGTGGGGGAACACTGAAGCTTTCTTT. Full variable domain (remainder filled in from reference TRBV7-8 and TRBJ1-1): GAGVSQSPRYKVAKRGQDVALRCDPISGHVSLFWYQQALGQGPEFLTYFQNEAQLDKSGLPSDRFFAERPEGSVSTLKIQRTQQEDSAVYLCASILTWGNTEAFFGQGTRLTVV.

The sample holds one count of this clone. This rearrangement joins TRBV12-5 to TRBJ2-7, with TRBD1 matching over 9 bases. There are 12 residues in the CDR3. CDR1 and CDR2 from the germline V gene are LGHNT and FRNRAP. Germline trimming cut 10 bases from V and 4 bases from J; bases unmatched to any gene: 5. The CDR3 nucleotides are TGTGCTATACCGGGACAGGGTTACGAGCAGTACTTC. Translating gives CAIPGQGYEQYF.